This TCR beta chain was sequenced for a study of T-cell memory formation after mild COVID-19. Via MiXCR, TCRdb re-called the 5' RACE reads, giving one row per CDR3 protein. The repertoire consists of just under 150,000 distinct CDR3 sequences, with roughly 6.2% occurring once and the leading ten covering 2% to 2.5%. This CDR3 has 12 amino acids. Looked up from germline, CDR1 is DFQATT and CDR2 is SNEGSKA (reference sequence). V shed 0 bases and J shed 8 bases, with 8 bases lying between them. This clonotype was observed many times. Sequenced sample: PBMCs or a T cell subset sorted from them (not recorded which). This sequence originates from an adult woman who had mild COVID-19 (a few samples of this study predate the infection). Cell type and time point are not known. The gene calls are TRBV20-1 and TRBJ2-4; D call uncertain. CDR3 sequence reads: CSARDKGHIQYF. The CDR3 nucleotides are TGCAGTGCTAGAGATAAGGGCCACATTCAGTACTTC.